This TCR beta chain emerged from a study of blood T cell repertoires in COVID-19 (dated by TCRdb to about 2020). Regarding the research as a whole: Collaborator samples came from the United States, Italy and Spain and covered acute and convalescent phases of COVID-19. The prospective study material was composed of cDNA or gDNA derived from T cells, B-cell-depleted T cells, or PBMCs. The dataset comprised deeply sampled blood TCRbeta repertoires from subjects exposed to, actively infected with, or recovered from COVID-19. The repertoires were released in a freely available public database intended as a resource for research on the immune response to SARS-CoV-2. The samples were drawn from two sources: the first 160 participants of the ongoing ImmuneRACE study, and 1,000 to 1,500 subjects contributed by 6 global collaborators. Sample metadata almost always included a de-identified subject ID, COVID-19 status, age in years and sex. HLA class I and class II types, where available, came from metadata supplied by the sample provider rather than from assay-based typing.

Regarding this clone: No cognate antigen has been identified for it. No much larger clonotype is one base removed from it; base qualities were not supplied.

Findings and caveats that apply to the study as a whole: Clinical and demographic metadata were provided uncurated, with the amount varying by source and participant.

CDR3 length: 13 amino acids, cysteine to phenylalanine. The only DNA kept is the CDR3, 39 bases in frame from the first base. The trim is 9 bases for V and 0 bases for J, with a gap of 11 bases between the germline ends. Per the germline V gene (reference sequence), LGHDT is the CDR1 and YNNKEL is the CDR2. TCRbeta CDR3 regions were amplified from genomic DNA by means of the immunoSEQ Assay, a bias-controlled multiplex PCR. Per the authors' processing: Within the assay, amplification of reference gene primers was used to estimate how many nucleated cells each sample contained. To quantify the absolute abundance of each unique TCRbeta CDR3 rearrangement, sequence reads were collapsed and filtered. For each sample, productive Simpson clonality was calculated as the square root of Simpson's diversity index across productive rearrangements. Held by TCRdb, this immuneACCESS table contains in-frame sequences only and omits some clones. Under half of the omission traces to an unresolved V gene where checked; the cause of the rest is unknown. The D gene and trimming were derived from the DNA, and the V and J assignments and clone size from that table. Within this sample are more than 200,000 clones, with 85% to 95% of them counted one time only. The ten largest make up approximately 2% of the sample.

Enrolling through a virtual design, the prospective study's participants ranged in age from roughly 18 to 90 years and lived across 20 to 25 United States geographic areas. In the prospective study, cohorts were assigned on the basis of participant-reported clinical history obtained from a screening survey and a study questionnaire. Recovered participants in ImmuneRACE Cohort 3 were defined as having two consecutive negative NP/OP PCR tests, clearance from a healthcare professional, or resolution of symptoms. Mobile phlebotomists in the prospective study collected whole blood, serum and a nasopharyngeal or oropharyngeal swab from every participant. Participants in the prospective study had the option to provide additional blood draws and questionnaires over a roughly two-month period. Prospective study blood samples were shipped either frozen or at room temperature before DNA extraction.

The chain links TRBV3-1 (or the pseudogene TRBV3-2) with TRBJ1-1; matching of 5 bases hints at TRBD1 as the D gene. This clonotype was obtained from a woman aged 18-29 years who had recovered from COVID-19. What was sequenced was PBMCs or T cells enriched from blood (not recorded which). The nucleotide sequence is TGTGCCAGTAGGAGGGGATTGAACACTGAAGCTTTCTTT. This is translated as CASRRGLNTEAFF.